Presented here are 8 T cell receptor beta chains from one specimen sequenced in a study of blood T cell repertoires in COVID-19. TCRdb keeps only in-frame clones here, not all; method: immunoSEQ multiplex PCR. The table lists about 130,000 clones, over 85% of them singletons. The sample comprised peripheral blood. These receptors were taken from a man in his 60s with COVID-19, enrolled during active disease.

J is TRBJ1-1 and V is TRBV18; D possibly corresponds to TRBD1 (6 bases). CDR3 size: 14 residues. Germline CDR1 reads KGHSH; CDR2 reads LQKENI. Deletions cut 1 base from V and 1 base from J, with 7 bases between. The chain's CDR3 is CASSPRGGNTEAFF. The CDR3 DNA reads as TGTGCCAGCTCACCACGAGGGGGGAACACTGAAGCTTTCTTT.

This clone turned up a few times. J is TRBJ1-5 and V is TRBV10-3; no clear D. Trimming stripped 7 bases from V and 7 bases from J, with 14 bases between. Germline V gives CDR1 ENHRY, CDR2 SYGVKD. The CDR3 sequence is 13 residues long. The CDR3 sequence is CAITSTEEQPQHF. The CDR3 DNA sequence: TGTGCCATCACCTCGACGGAGGAGCAGCCCCAGCATTTT.

V is TRBV11-3 and J is TRBJ2-7; D is possibly TRBD1 (6 bases). The germline V gene has CDR1 SGHNT and CDR2 YENEEA. This CDR3 spans 15 amino acids. Between the trimmed V and J ends, which lost 5 bases and 2 bases, there was a span of 16 bases. The CDR3 sequence: CASSPSPDSTYEQYF. In nucleotides, the CDR3 is TGTGCCAGCAGCCCGAGCCCGGACAGCACCTACGAGCAGTACTTC.

J is TRBJ2-2 and V is TRBV5-4; TRBD1 is a possible D gene (7 bases). The germline V and J ends were trimmed by 3 bases and 5 bases, with 17 bases remaining between them. CDR3 length: 16 residues. Germline loops: CDR1 SGHNT, CDR2 YYREEE (reference sequence). As DNA, the CDR3 is TGTGCCAGCAGCTATCCGGAGGGGGCTGGGACCGGGGAGCTGTTTTTT. It encodes CASSYPEGAGTGELFF.

The chain uses TRBV6-5 and TRBJ2-2; perhaps TRBD2 as D (6 bases). V lost 11 bases and J lost 3, with 16 bases in between. The CDR3 totals 14 residues. Per the germline V gene, CDR1 is MNHEY and CDR2 is SVGAGI. CDR3 nucleotide sequence: TGTGCCGTAGCGTTGGTAGCGGACACCGGGGAGCTGTTTTTT. Residues: CAVALVADTGELFF.

This clone showed up just a few times. The chain joins TRBV5-1 to TRBJ2-7, with 10 positions matching TRBD2. The CDR3 length is 14 residues. V gave up 4 bases and J gave up 6 bases; unmatched junction bases: 7. Germline assignment: CDR1 SGHRS and CDR2 YFSETQ. The CDR3 bases are TGCGCCAGCAGCCAGACTAGCGGGCTTGGCGAGCAGTACTTC. Encoded protein: CASSQTSGLGEQYF.

Points on this clone: Its ends do not fully match the called genes, so a read error is possible. The gene calls are TRBV28 and TRBJ2-4; TRBD1 agrees at 7 bases. This CDR3 has 11 amino acids. In germline, CDR1 is MDHEN, CDR2 SYDVKM. The CDR3 DNA reads TGTGCCAGCAACCGAGGGGACAGCTTTAACTTC. Protein sequence: CASNRGDSFNF.

This chain connects TRBV11-3 to TRBJ1-6, with 8 bases that match TRBD1. V lost 2 bases and J lost 8; bases outside the gene matches: 11. Germline-derived CDR1 and CDR2 are SGHNT and YENEEA. This CDR3 comprises 17 residues. CDR3 residues: CASSLPATGEMDSPLHF. CDR3 coding DNA: TGTGCCAGCAGCTTACCTGCGACAGGGGAAATGGATTCACCCCTCCACTTT.